Below, 28 T cell receptor beta chains from the same sample are listed, as sequenced in a study of shared clonotypes between healthy human individuals. Clones were sequenced by immunoSEQ multiplex PCR, and TCRdb holds only the in-frame ones, with some missing. The sample lists nearly 1 million clones, over 60% occurring once. The sequencing sample was made of memory CD4+ T cells sorted from blood. As for subset: CD45RA-negative fraction. The origin of the receptors is a man between 18 and 35 years old in good health.

This sequence joins TRBV6-1 and TRBJ1-2, with TRBD1 matching over 10 bases. This CDR3 comprises 14 residues. V dropped 1 base and J dropped 7; count of bases not matched to a gene: 3. The germline gives CDR1 MNHNS, CDR2 SASEGT. CDR3 bases: TGTGCCAGCAGTGAAGGACAGGGGGCTAGTGGCTACACCTTC. It codes for CASSEGQGASGYTF.

The chain has TRBV5-1 and TRBJ2-2; D is perhaps TRBD2 (6 bases). The CDR3 totals 14 residues. V shed 4 bases and J shed 10 bases, with 17 bases lying between them. Germline-derived CDR1 and CDR2 are SGHRS and YFSETQ. The CDR3, as DNA: TGCGCCAGCAGCCAGGAACCAGGAGGGGAGGAGCTGTTTTTT. It codes for CASSQEPGGEELFF.

This clone is a singleton in its sample. The chain joins TRBV10-3 to TRBJ1-4; weak D call: TRBD1 (5 bases). This CDR3 has 17 residues. Per germline, CDR1 ENHRY and CDR2 SYGVKD. The V and J ends lost 2 bases and 10 bases respectively, with 23 bases between them. CDR3 bases: TGTGCCATCAGTGAGGCTGGGACTCCCGGCTATAGGGGAAAACTGTTTTTT. Its translation is CAISEAGTPGYRGKLFF.

The chain is built from TRBV15 and TRBJ1-6, with no clear D. This CDR3 region has 13 residues. Germline V lookup: CDR1 LNHNV, CDR2 YYDKDF (reference sequence). Trimming pared 0 bases from V and 10 bases from J, leaving 7 bases between. For the CDR3, the DNA is TGTGCCACCAGCAGAGATAAAGGGTCACCCCTCCACTTT. This translates into CATSRDKGSPLHF.

The chain has TRBV30 and TRBJ1-5; D call uncertain. Germline V gene sequence: CDR1 GTSNPN, CDR2 SVGIG (reference sequence). The CDR3 has 15 amino acids. V lost 2 bases and J lost 2, with 13 bases in between. The CDR3 region has the DNA TGTGCCTGGAGTCAAGGCAGCGAACGCAATCAGCCCCAGCATTTT. It specifies CAWSQGSERNQPQHF.

CDR3 sequence reads: CSVEGLPSGTGIEAFF. CDR3 DNA sequence: TGCAGCGTTGAAGGTTTACCTTCCGGGACAGGGATTGAAGCTTTCTTT. The gene calls are TRBV29-1 and TRBJ1-1; 9 bases are shared with TRBD1. V lost 1 base, J lost 7 bases, and 13 bases stayed unmatched. CDR3 length equals 16 residues. Germline CDR1 is SQVTM and CDR2 is ANQGSEA.

V usage is TRBV5-1 and J usage is TRBJ2-7, with 9 bases aligning to TRBD1. This CDR3 spans 16 amino acids. The germline CDR1 and CDR2 sequences are SGHRS and YFSETQ. V shed 4 bases and J 4 bases; nucleotides not matched to a gene: 12. CDR3 residues: CASSPRDMDRGYEQYF. Written as DNA, the CDR3 is TGCGCCAGCAGCCCACGGGATATGGACAGGGGTTACGAGCAGTACTTC.

This rearrangement joins TRBV7-2 to TRBJ1-4; weak D call: TRBD1 (5 bases). V lost 4 bases and J 8 bases, leaving 14 bases between the germline ends. Looked up from germline, CDR1 is SGHTA and CDR2 is FQGNSA. The CDR3 totals 14 residues. DNA of the CDR3: TGTGCCAGCAGCTCCCGGGACGGAGTCGAAAAACTGTTTTTT. It encodes CASSSRDGVEKLFF.

This rearrangement joins TRBV6-1 to TRBJ2-1, with a possible D match to TRBD2 (5 bases). The CDR3 is 15 amino acids. The germline gives CDR1 MNHNS, CDR2 SASEGT. V dropped 5 bases and J dropped 1 base, with 12 bases sitting between them. The CDR3 DNA reads TGTGCCAGCAGTCTTGAAGGAGGATCCTACAATGAGCAGTTCTTC. Translation gives CASSLEGGSYNEQFF.

The chain carries TRBV6-5 and TRBJ2-7, with 8 bases that match TRBD2. V gave up 6 bases and J gave up 2 bases; unmatched junction bases: 9. The germline V gene encodes CDR1 MNHEY and CDR2 SVGAGI. The CDR3 totals 15 residues. The CDR3 loop is CASSRPSGRTYEQYF. As DNA, the CDR3 is TGTGCCAGCAGCCGACCTAGCGGGCGGACCTACGAGCAGTACTTC.

About this clone itself: An end of the junction differs from the germline gene, which may be a read error. The chain links TRBV29-1 to TRBJ2-3, with D possibly TRBD2 on 6 matching bases. The CDR3 spans 13 residues. The V gene's germline CDR1 is SQVTM and CDR2 ANQGSEA. CDR3 in DNA: TGTAGCGCGGGACCCCCTGGGGCCGATACGCAGTATTTT. This codes for CSAGPPGADTQYF.

V usage is TRBV18 and J usage is TRBJ1-4, with no clear D. The germline V gene encodes CDR1 KGHSH and CDR2 LQKENI. V was shortened by 8 bases and J by 10 bases, with 17 bases between the two germline ends. The CDR3 contains 13 residues. The CDR3 loop is CASTTTKEGKLFF. The CDR3 DNA reads TGTGCCAGCACGACCACAAAAGAAGGAAAACTGTTTTTT.

The chain has TRBV7-3 and TRBJ2-3; 7 bases fit TRBD1. The V gene end was trimmed by 3 bases and the J gene end by 2 bases; junction bases not matched to a gene: 5. This CDR3 region has 15 residues. CDR1 SGHTA and CDR2 FQGTGA come from the germline V gene. CDR3 DNA: TGTGCCAGCAGCTTGAGGACAGGATCCACAGATACGCAGTATTTT. Protein: CASSLRTGSTDTQYF.

On this clone itself: Other nucleotide sequences in the sample specify the same CDR3. This chain links TRBV18 with TRBJ1-5; tentative D call: TRBD1 (5 bases). Between the trimmed V and J ends, which lost 4 bases and 4 bases, there was a span of 11 bases. CDR1 is KGHSH, CDR2 LQKENI, per germline. The length of the CDR3 is 14 residues. The CDR3 DNA is TGTGCCAGCTCACTAGGCGGGGGGAATCAGCCCCAGCATTTT. As protein: CASSLGGGNQPQHF.

This rearrangement joins TRBV11-2 to TRBJ1-3, with D perhaps TRBD1 (5 bases). This CDR3 comprises 15 residues. From germline, CDR1 is SGHAT and CDR2 FQNNGV. V lost 5 bases to trimming and J lost 4 bases, with 15 bases between them. CDR3 sequence (DNA): TGTGCCAGCAGCGCCACAGGAAAAGGGGGAAACACCATATATTTT. Translating it yields CASSATGKGGNTIYF.

This chain joins TRBV6-5 and TRBJ1-6; a weak D match, TRBD1 (5 bases). Germline V gives CDR1 MNHEY, CDR2 SVGAGI. Trimming removed 5 bases from V and 2 bases from J, with 7 bases in between. This CDR3 is built from 14 residues. CDR3 protein: CASSLRAYNSPLHF. Here the CDR3 DNA reads TGTGCCAGCAGTCTCAGGGCCTATAATTCACCCCTCCACTTT.

The V call is TRBV30, the J call TRBJ1-2, with D unclear. The CDR3 extends over 14 amino acids. Trimming cost V 2 bases and J 1 base, with 11 bases left between them. Germline CDR1 and CDR2: GTSNPN and SVGIG (reference sequence). CDR3 amino acids: CAWSRTPGNYGYTF. The CDR3 nucleotides read TGTGCCTGGAGTCGGACCCCGGGTAACTATGGCTACACCTTC.

The chain couples TRBV30 to TRBJ2-7; 8 nucleotides align to TRBD2. This CDR3 contains 13 residues. In germline, CDR1 is GTSNPN, CDR2 SVGIG (reference sequence). The trim removed 1 base at V and 1 base at J, leaving 0 bases unmatched. Written as DNA, the CDR3 is TGTGCCTGGAGTGGACTAGCGTCCTACGAGCAGTACTTC. It yields the protein CAWSGLASYEQYF.

The rearrangement joins TRBV29-1 to TRBJ2-5; D is possibly TRBD1 (6 bases). Trimming took off 3 bases at V and 5 bases at J, with 10 bases between the two ends. The germline V gene has CDR1 SQVTM and CDR2 ANQGSEA. This CDR3 is built from 12 residues. The CDR3 reads CSVETGRETQYF. The DNA for the CDR3 is TGCAGCGTTGAGACAGGCCGGGAGACCCAGTACTTC.

V usage is TRBV2 and J usage is TRBJ2-7; D is unresolved. Germline V gene sequence: CDR1 SNHLY, CDR2 FYNNEI. This CDR3 is 17 amino acids long. V was pared by 2 bases and J by 4 bases, with 21 bases between. Here the CDR3 reads CASSENPSTPINYEQYF. DNA for the CDR3: TGTGCCAGCAGTGAAAATCCCTCAACCCCCATCAATTACGAGCAGTACTTC.

CDR3 nucleotides: TGTGCCTGGAGTGGTTCGGATAATTCACCCCTCCACTTT. Translated, it gives CAWSGSDNSPLHF. The chain has TRBV30 and TRBJ1-6; no firm D call. The V gene lost 1 base and the J gene lost 5 bases, with 6 bases spanning the gap. There are 13 residues in the CDR3. Per germline, CDR1 GTSNPN and CDR2 SVGIG (reference sequence).

The chain uses TRBV27 and TRBJ2-6; D is undetermined. The CDR3 spans 19 residues. V gave up 1 base and J gave up 0 bases, with 16 bases separating them. CDR1 and CDR2 (germline): MNHEY, SMNVEV (reference sequence). The CDR3 loop is CASSLFGFPVSSGANVLTF. The CDR3 nucleotides are TGTGCCAGCAGTTTATTTGGGTTCCCGGTAAGCTCTGGGGCCAACGTCCTGACTTTC.

To note about this clone: Other DNA sequences in this specimen translate into the identical CDR3. The chain couples TRBV6-5 to TRBJ1-1; D call uncertain. Germline CDR1 MNHEY, CDR2 SVGAGI. This CDR3 comprises 14 residues. The V end was cut by 0 bases, the J end by 1 base, with 6 bases between. The CDR3 loop reads CASSYSAGNTEAFF. The CDR3 nucleotides read TGTGCCAGCAGTTACTCCGCGGGGAACACTGAAGCTTTCTTT.

This clone occurred a few times. CDR3 sequence: CASSLGRLQCISYEQYF. The CDR3 DNA reads as TGTGCCAGCAGCTTAGGACGGCTACAGTGTATTTCCTACGAGCAGTACTTC. V and J are TRBV7-4 and TRBJ2-7; D ambiguous. The V end was cut by 1 base, the J end by 1 base, with 17 bases between. The germline CDR1 and CDR2 sequences are SGHVT and SQSDAQ. This CDR3 is 17 amino acids long. Combining the CDR3 with reference TRBV7-4 and TRBJ2-7 gives the whole variable domain GAGVSQSPRYKVAKRGRDVALRCDSISGHVTLYWYRQTLGQGSEVLTYSQSDAQRDKSGRPSGRFSAERPERSVSTLKIQRTEQGDSAVYLCASSLGRLQCISYEQYFGPGTRLTVT.

This sequence joins TRBV19 and TRBJ2-1; D uncertain. CDR3 size: 14 residues. Trimming took 7 bases from V and 8 from J, leaving 18 bases between them. Germline lookup yields CDR1 LNHDA and CDR2 SQIVND (reference sequence). CDR3 in DNA: TGTGCCAGTAAGGACCACGTTGCACGGGATGAGCAGTTCTTC. It codes for CASKDHVARDEQFF. The full variable domain, in which reference TRBV19 and TRBJ2-1 provide the parts outside the CDR3, is DGGITQSPKYLFRKEGQNVTLSCEQNLNHDAMYWYRQDPGQGLRLIYYSQIVNDFQKGDIAEGYSVSREKKESFPLTVTSAQKNPTAFYLCASKDHVARDEQFFGPGTRLTVL.

The chain couples TRBV30 to TRBJ2-7; D is ambiguous. Per the germline V gene, CDR1 is GTSNPN and CDR2 is SVGIG (reference sequence). Between the trimmed V and J ends, which lost 2 bases and 4 bases, there was a span of 12 bases. The CDR3 contains 13 residues. In DNA form, the CDR3 reads TGTGCCTGGAGTTTCCAGAACAGATACGAGCAGTACTTC. Encoded protein: CAWSFQNRYEQYF. The variable domain in full, completed from reference TRBV30 and TRBJ2-7, reads SQTIHQWPATLVQPVGSPLSLECTVEGTSNPNLYWYRQAAGRGLQLLFYSVGIGQISSEVPQNLSASRPQDRQFILSSKKLLLSDSGFYLCAWSFQNRYEQYFGPGTRLTVT.

V and J are TRBV7-8 and TRBJ2-2; possible D gene TRBD1, 7 bases. CDR1 SGHVS and CDR2 FQNEAQ come from the germline V gene. V shed 5 bases and J shed 0 bases, with 13 bases lying between them. There are 16 residues in the CDR3. CDR3 region: CASSPGDSANTGELFF. DNA of the CDR3: TGTGCCAGCAGCCCGGGGGACAGCGCGAACACCGGGGAGCTGTTTTTT.

On this clone itself: This likely stems from a read error, as it lies one base from a far larger clone. Distinct nucleotide sequences in the sample also encode this CDR3. The CDR3 here is CASSHLLGQGGYTF. Here the CDR3 DNA reads TGCGCCAGCAGCCATCTCCTAGGACAGGGAGGCTACACCTTC. The V and J genes are TRBV4-1 and TRBJ1-2, with TRBD1 matching 8 bases. Trimming at V came to 3 bases and at J to 8 bases, leaving 8 bases not matched to a gene. Germline CDR1 is MGHRA and CDR2 is YSYEKL. This CDR3 contains 14 residues.